Sequencing of this TCR beta chain was carried out in a study of blood T cell repertoires in COVID-19. Study-wide context: Collection of acute and convalescent COVID-19 samples took place in the United States, Italy and Spain.

V gave up 4 bases and J gave up 1 base, with 12 bases separating them. The CDR3 runs 15 residues. The V gene's germline CDR1 is LGHDT and CDR2 YNNKEL (reference sequence). Generated by immunoSEQ multiplex PCR, the TCRdb table keeps only in-frame clones and is missing some. Among a few hundred thousand clones listed, nearly 90% were seen once. Specimen: PBMCs or T cells enriched from blood (not recorded which). The gene calls are TRBV3-1 (or the pseudogene TRBV3-2) and TRBJ2-3, with D perhaps matching TRBD2 (6 bases). This sequence was found in a young woman who had recovered from COVID-19. CDR3 sequence reads: CASSLAGLGTDTQYF. CDR3 bases: TGTGCCAGCAGCCTTGCGGGGCTAGGCACAGATACGCAGTATTTT.